The text below deals with one T cell receptor (beta chain). Its target is unknown. The sample is drawn from a study of CD8 T cells in ankylosing spondylitis. TCRdb processed the 5' RACE reads anew with MiXCR; each CDR3 protein has one entry. The sample includes around 300,000 distinct CDR3 sequences, about a fifth of them seen just once. Germline assignment: CDR1 SNHLY and CDR2 FYNNEI. The CDR3 totals 15 residues. The trim removed 0 bases at V and 8 bases at J, leaving 9 bases unmatched. Study results and caveats: Clones tied to disease were said to be significantly enriched in matched ankylosing spondylitis synovial fluid.

The sample consisted of blood, either unsorted or a sorted T cell fraction (not recorded which). The chain recombines TRBV2 with TRBJ1-2; TRBD1 aligns across 7 bases. This sequence was found in a female donor with ankylosing spondylitis or in good health (not recorded which). DNA of the CDR3: TGTGCCAGCAGTGAAGCTCCACAGGGGTCGGAGGGCTACACCTTC. Amino acid sequence: CASSEAPQGSEGYTF.